The clone carrying this T cell receptor beta chain came up a few times. What it recognizes is unknown. This sample was included in a study of OX40 agonist ivuxolimab in advanced cancers. Looking at the study overall: The study treated patients with ivuxolimab, an agonistic anti-OX40 (CD134) antibody. People in dose escalation had one of these cancers: hepatocellular carcinoma, melanoma, renal cell or head and neck cancer.

This table comes from immunoSEQ multiplex PCR, and its TCRdb copy is limited to in-frame clones, with some not included. In the table there are about 32,000 clones, roughly four fifths of which are singletons. Trimming took off 5 bases at V and 5 bases at J, with 6 bases between the two ends. This CDR3 is built from 10 residues. Per the germline V gene, CDR1 is DFQATT and CDR2 is SNEGSKA (reference sequence). Overall study findings and caveats: The authors did not determine the antigen specificity of the expanded peripheral T cells.

V usage is TRBV20-1 and J usage is TRBJ2-5; no clear D. The clonotype comes from an adult with an advanced solid tumor such as melanoma, head and neck, liver or kidney cancer. The sequencing here drew on CD4+ or CD8+ T cells sorted from blood, taken in a trial of the OX40 agonist ivuxolimab. The CDR3 sequence is CSAVWETQYF. The CDR3 nucleotides are TGCAGTGCTGTTTGGGAGACCCAGTACTTC.